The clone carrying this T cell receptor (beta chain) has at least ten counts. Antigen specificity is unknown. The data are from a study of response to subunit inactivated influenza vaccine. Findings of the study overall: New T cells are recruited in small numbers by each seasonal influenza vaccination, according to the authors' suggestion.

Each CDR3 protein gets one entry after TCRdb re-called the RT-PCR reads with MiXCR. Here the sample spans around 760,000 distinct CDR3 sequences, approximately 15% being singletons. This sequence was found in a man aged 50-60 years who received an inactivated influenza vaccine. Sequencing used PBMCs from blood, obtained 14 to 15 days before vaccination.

CDR3 bases: TGTGCCAGCACCGCGGGCAGAACCTATGGCTACACCTTC. This gives the protein CASTAGRTYGYTF. This chain links TRBV12-3 or TRBV12-4 with TRBJ1-2; no clear D. CDR3 length equals 13 residues. The V end lost 7 bases, the J end lost 4 bases, and 13 bases lay between the germline ends.